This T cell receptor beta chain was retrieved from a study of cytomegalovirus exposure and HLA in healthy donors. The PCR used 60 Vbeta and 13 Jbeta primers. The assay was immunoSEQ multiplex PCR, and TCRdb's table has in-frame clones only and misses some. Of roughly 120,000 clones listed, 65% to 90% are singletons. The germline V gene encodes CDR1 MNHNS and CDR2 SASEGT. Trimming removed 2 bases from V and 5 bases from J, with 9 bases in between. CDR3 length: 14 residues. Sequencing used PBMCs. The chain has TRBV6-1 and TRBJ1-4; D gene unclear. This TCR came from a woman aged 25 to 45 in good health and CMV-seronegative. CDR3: CASSERSRNEKLFF. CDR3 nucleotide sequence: TGTGCCAGCAGTGAAAGGAGCAGAAATGAAAAACTGTTTTTT.